The next 10 T cell receptor beta chains were all read from a single sample in a study of T cell responses to AZD1222 COVID-19 vaccine. The method was immunoSEQ multiplex PCR; TCRdb's version includes in-frame clones alone and lacks a portion of them. The sample carries about 120,000 clones, about 90% recorded once. Source: peripheral blood, taken 28 days after the second AZD1222 dose. These receptors all come from an adult who received the AZD1222 COVID-19 vaccine.

The V call is TRBV18, the J call TRBJ1-4; a possible D gene is TRBD1 (5 bases). CDR1 and CDR2 (germline): KGHSH, LQKENI. The CDR3 contains 15 residues. Trimming shortened V by 5 bases and J by 0 bases, and 10 bases separated the two germline ends. CDR3 sequence reads: CASSFQTATNEKLFF. The CDR3 coding sequence is TGTGCCAGCTCATTCCAGACAGCAACTAATGAAAAACTGTTTTTT.

V and J are TRBV5-4 and TRBJ2-1; the match to TRBD2 covers 11 bases. Germline CDR1 SGHNT, CDR2 YYREEE (reference sequence). Trimming at V came to 0 bases and at J to 6 bases, leaving 8 bases not matched to a gene. The CDR3 consists of 17 residues. CDR3: CASSLAITSGGINEQFF. The DNA for the CDR3 is TGTGCCAGCAGCTTGGCCATCACTAGCGGGGGAATCAATGAGCAGTTCTTC.

The chain employs TRBV9 and TRBJ1-3, with D unclear. Per the germline V gene, CDR1 is SGDLS and CDR2 is YYNGEE. Between the trimmed V and J ends, which lost 0 bases and 1 base, there was a span of 11 bases. This CDR3 comprises 16 residues. CDR3 amino acids: CASSVVGQISGNTIYF. For the CDR3, the DNA is TGTGCCAGCAGCGTAGTTGGGCAGATTTCTGGAAACACCATATATTTT.

The chain combines TRBV7-3 with TRBJ2-7; tentatively, D is TRBD1 (6 bases). Germline assignment: CDR1 SGHTA and CDR2 FQGTGA. The CDR3 covers 14 residues. V shed 0 bases and J shed 1 base, with 7 bases lying between them. The CDR3 DNA sequence: TGTGCCAGCAGCTTAACCGGACAGTCCTACGAGCAGTACTTC. Protein sequence: CASSLTGQSYEQYF.

The V and J genes are TRBV2 and TRBJ1-5; TRBD1 might be the D (6 bases). The V and J ends lost 1 base and 4 bases respectively, with 11 bases between them. This CDR3 has 15 amino acids. Germline CDR1 reads SNHLY; CDR2 reads FYNNEI. In DNA form, the CDR3 reads TGTGCCAGCAGTGAAGGACAGGTAGGAAATCAGCCCCAGCATTTT. Translated, it gives CASSEGQVGNQPQHF.

The rearrangement uses TRBV7-2 and TRBJ1-2, with unresolved D. V lost 4 bases and J 4 bases, leaving 13 bases between the germline ends. The germline V gene has CDR1 SGHTA and CDR2 FQGNSA. This CDR3 contains 14 residues. The CDR3: CASSSVRTPYGYTF. The CDR3 nucleotides are TGTGCCAGCAGCTCCGTCCGGACCCCCTATGGCTACACCTTC. Full variable domain (remainder filled in from reference TRBV7-2 and TRBJ1-2): GAGVSQSPSNKVTEKGKDVELRCDPISGHTALYWYRQSLGQGLEFLIYFQGNSAPDKSGLPSDRFSAERTGGSVSTLTIQRTQQEDSAVYLCASSSVRTPYGYTFGSGTRLTVV.

Only one count was recorded for this clone. The gene calls are TRBV7-9 and TRBJ1-6; D remains ambiguous. The CDR3 runs 15 residues. Germline CDR1 SEHNR, CDR2 FQNEAQ (reference sequence). Trimming shortened V by 3 bases and J by 10 bases, and 16 bases separated the two germline ends. The CDR3 loop reads CASSFSTEVESPLHF. The CDR3 bases are TGTGCCAGCAGCTTTTCAACTGAGGTGGAATCACCCCTCCACTTT.

The rearrangement uses TRBV5-6 and TRBJ1-4; TRBD1 matches at 8 bases. The CDR3 is 15 residues long. CDR1 is SGHDT, CDR2 YYEEEE, per germline. J was trimmed by 4 bases and V by 4 bases; bases with no gene match: 6. For the CDR3, the DNA is TGTGCCAGCAGCCCGCGGACAGGGAATAATGAAAAACTGTTTTTT. This encodes CASSPRTGNNEKLFF.

This clone appeared once. The rearrangement uses TRBV28 and TRBJ2-5; D may be TRBD2 (5 bases). The V gene lost 10 bases and the J gene lost 9 bases, with 18 bases spanning the gap. From germline, CDR1 is MDHEN and CDR2 SYDVKM. The CDR3 is 12 residues long. CDR3 sequence reads: CATSEGMRAQYF. The CDR3 coding sequence is TGTGCCACCTCAGAGGGAATGCGGGCCCAGTACTTC.

This clone was seen once. The chain uses TRBV19 and TRBJ1-6; no reliable D call. The CDR3 spans 15 residues. Trimming removed 5 bases at V and 8 bases at J, with 16 bases between. Germline assignment: CDR1 LNHDA and CDR2 SQIVND (reference sequence). CDR3 in amino acids: CASSALRGPDSPLHF. Written as DNA, the CDR3 is TGTGCCAGTAGTGCCCTCCGTGGACCGGATTCACCCCTCCACTTT.